A single sample is the source of the 6 T cell receptor beta chains below, sequenced in a study of cytomegalovirus exposure and HLA in healthy donors. Use of 60 Vbeta and 13 Jbeta primers characterized the PCR. TCRdb's table, derived via immunoSEQ multiplex PCR, lists solely in-frame clones and lacks some. The sample comprises approximately 90,000 clones, less than 85% of which are singletons, and less than 8% rests with the top ten. The sample taken for sequencing was PBMCs. These receptors came from a man between 35 and 55 years old in good health and CMV-seropositive.

The rearrangement uses TRBV6-1 and TRBJ2-5; 8 positions match TRBD1. Germline assignment: CDR1 MNHNS and CDR2 SASEGT. Trimming cost V 2 bases and J 8 bases; bases outside gene matches: 16. The CDR3 totals 17 residues. CDR3 region: CASSETMGAGGRNTQYF. CDR3 sequence (DNA): TGTGCCAGCAGTGAAACCATGGGGGCAGGGGGCCGAAACACCCAGTACTTC.

This clone was recorded only once. V is TRBV5-5 and J is TRBJ2-7, with 9 bases that match TRBD2. After removal of 7 bases from V and 2 bases from J, the junction contained 13 bases not matched to a gene. The CDR3 contains 16 residues. Per the germline V gene, CDR1 is SGHKS and CDR2 is YYEKEE (reference sequence). The CDR3, as DNA: TGTGCCAGCGACAGCTTTTCCGGGACTAGCACCTACGAGCAGTACTTC. Translation: CASDSFSGTSTYEQYF.

The CDR3 DNA follows: TGTGCCAGCAGCGGAGGGGCAGGGAAAGACACTGAAGCTTTCTTT. The encoded protein is CASSGGAGKDTEAFF. V usage is TRBV7-9 and J usage is TRBJ1-1, with D perhaps matching TRBD1 (5 bases). CDR1 SEHNR and CDR2 FQNEAQ come from the germline V gene (reference sequence). V lost 5 bases to trimming and J lost 3 bases, with 16 bases between them. The CDR3 is 15 residues long.

The chain combines TRBV4-1 with TRBJ2-7, with D possibly being TRBD1 (6 bases). With 4 bases removed from V and 2 bases from J, the gap between germline ends came to 15 bases. The germline V gene has CDR1 MGHRA and CDR2 YSYEKL. This CDR3 has 15 residues. The CDR3 nucleotides read TGCGCCAGCAGCCCCCGGACAGATTTTCCCTACGAGCAGTACTTC. Protein product: CASSPRTDFPYEQYF.

The J gene is TRBJ2-3, the V gene TRBV19; D remains ambiguous. This CDR3 region has 15 residues. V was clipped by 0 bases and J by 1 base, with 8 bases between them. Germline V gene sequence: CDR1 LNHDA, CDR2 SQIVND (reference sequence). The DNA for the CDR3 is TGTGCCAGTAGTATAGAAGCGCGTGGCACAGATACGCAGTATTTT. Translating gives CASSIEARGTDTQYF. Full variable domain (outside the CDR3, taken from reference TRBV19 and TRBJ2-3): DGGITQSPKYLFRKEGQNVTLSCEQNLNHDAMYWYRQDPGQGLRLIYYSQIVNDFQKGDIAEGYSVSREKKESFPLTVTSAQKNPTAFYLCASSIEARGTDTQYFGPGTRLTVL.

The J gene is TRBJ2-3, the V gene TRBV7-9, with 8 bases fitting TRBD2. Per the germline V gene, CDR1 is SEHNR and CDR2 is FQNEAQ (reference sequence). The CDR3 is 13 residues long. The V segment lost 7 bases and the J segment 4 bases; nucleotides outside the gene matches: 4. The CDR3 DNA sequence: TGTGCCAGCAAACAAGCGGGAGCAGATACGCAGTATTTT. Translation: CASKQAGADTQYF.